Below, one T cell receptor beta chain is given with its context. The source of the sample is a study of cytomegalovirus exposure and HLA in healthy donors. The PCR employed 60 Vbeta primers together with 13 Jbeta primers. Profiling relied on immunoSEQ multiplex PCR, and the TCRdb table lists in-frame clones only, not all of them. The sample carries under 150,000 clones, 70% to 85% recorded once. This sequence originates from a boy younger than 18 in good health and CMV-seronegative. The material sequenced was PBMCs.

The CDR3 nucleotides read TGTGCCAGCAGCGTCCGTGGCCAGCGGGGCTACAATGAGCAGTTCTTC. Translation gives CASSVRGQRGYNEQFF. The genes are TRBV7-8 and TRBJ2-1, with 7 nucleotides matching TRBD2. Germline lookup yields CDR1 SGHVS and CDR2 FQNEAQ. The CDR3 is made up of 16 amino acids. The ends lost 5 bases at V and 3 bases at J; junction bases unmatched: 10. Full variable domain (outside the CDR3, taken from reference TRBV7-8 and TRBJ2-1): GAGVSQSPRYKVAKRGQDVALRCDPISGHVSLFWYQQALGQGPEFLTYFQNEAQLDKSGLPSDRFFAERPEGSVSTLKIQRTQQEDSAVYLCASSVRGQRGYNEQFFGPGTRLTVL.